The clone carrying this TCR beta chain showed up just a few times. Its antigen is unidentified. This may arise from a read error, as a much more abundant clone is one base away. This entry belongs to a study of post-analysis software for immune sequencing data. Turning to the study itself: The disease courses spanned relapsing-remitting, secondary progressive and progressive-relapsing forms of multiple sclerosis.

Germline V gene data show CDR1 as MNHEY and CDR2 as SVGEGT. The V and J ends lost 2 bases and 13 bases respectively, with 9 bases between them. The CDR3 spans 11 residues. Carried by the TCR beta cDNA libraries were unique molecular identifiers. There were 1 to 10 million T cells, and 450,000 to 550,000 cDNA molecules came from them. TCRdb reprocessed the PCR reads via MiXCR and lists one record per CDR3 protein. The sample holds about 210,000 distinct CDR3 sequences, over 25% seen once. Overall study results and limits: Four or five TRBV segments (TRBV5-6, TRBV5-1 and TRBV20-1 among them) occurred more frequently in patients than in controls. Co-batched samples clustered tightly together by F measure. Patients with multiple sclerosis recorded significantly lower normalized Chao1 diversity than controls, the study found.

This sequence joins TRBV6-2 or TRBV6-3 and TRBJ2-1; no reliable D call. The sample taken for sequencing was blood. The receptor's source is a girl aged 2 to 17 with multiple sclerosis. For the CDR3, the DNA is TGTGCCAGCAGTTACGGAGAGACCCAGTTCTTC. It is translated as CASSYGETQFF.